This paragraph reports one T cell receptor (beta chain). Its antigen is as yet unknown. This specimen belongs to a study of T-cell reconstitution after alpha-beta-depleted transplantation in children. The TCRbeta library was prepared with unique molecular identifiers. TCRdb recomputed calls from the PCR reads with MiXCR, one row per CDR3 protein. The top ten clones hold around a third of a sample with almost 600,000 distinct CDR3 sequences, 25% to 30% of them seen once. CDR3 size: 12 residues. CDR1 and CDR2 from the germline V gene are SGHTA and FQGNSA. V gave up 5 bases and J gave up 10 bases, with 12 bases separating them. Study-level points and caveats: In patients about two months after transplant, alpha-beta T cells reportedly arose from several hundred expanded graft clones. Newly made T cells mostly supplied T-cell counts and diversity one year after transplant. It was surviving recipient T cells and thymic progenitors that gave some patients high TCRbeta diversity at day 60.

The sequencing used PBMCs, collected before TCRalphabeta/CD19-depleted stem cell transplant. The V and J genes are TRBV7-2 and TRBJ2-1; D call uncertain. The TCR was taken from a boy in the first two years of life with Wiskott-Aldrich syndrome, due to receive a stem cell transplant. The CDR3 DNA follows: TGTGCCAGCAGCCGTCTACTGGGGGAGCAGTTCTTC. The encoded protein is CASSRLLGEQFF.